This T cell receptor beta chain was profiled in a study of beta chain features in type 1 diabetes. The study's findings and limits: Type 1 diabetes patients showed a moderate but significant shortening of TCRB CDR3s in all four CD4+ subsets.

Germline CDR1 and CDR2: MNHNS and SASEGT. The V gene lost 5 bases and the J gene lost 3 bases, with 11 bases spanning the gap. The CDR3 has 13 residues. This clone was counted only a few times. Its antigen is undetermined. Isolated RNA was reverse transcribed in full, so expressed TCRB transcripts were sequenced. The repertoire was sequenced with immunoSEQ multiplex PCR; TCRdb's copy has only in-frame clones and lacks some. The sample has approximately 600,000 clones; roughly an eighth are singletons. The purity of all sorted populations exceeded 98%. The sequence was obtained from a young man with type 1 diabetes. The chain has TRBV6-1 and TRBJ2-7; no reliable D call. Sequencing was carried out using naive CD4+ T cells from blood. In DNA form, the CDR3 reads TGTGCCAGCAGTACAGAGTACCGCTACGAGCAGTACTTC. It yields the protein CASSTEYRYEQYF.